This TCR beta chain came from a study of shared clonotypes between healthy human individuals. CDR1 and CDR2 (germline): GTSNPN, SVGIG (reference sequence). V was pared by 3 bases and J by 5 bases, with 13 bases between. The CDR3 runs to 13 residues. Here immunoSEQ multiplex PCR was the method, and the copy in TCRdb shows in-frame clones only, minus some. The table shows roughly 2.4 million clones, with about 94% occurring only once. V gene TRBV30 combines with J gene TRBJ1-1; no definite D call. The specimen sequenced was naive CD4+ T cells sorted from blood. Subset indicated: CD45RA+ positively selected. The source of this sequence is a man aged 18 to 30 in good health. The CDR3 DNA reads as TGTGCCTGGAGCTCAAGTATGGTGACTGAAGCTTTCTTT. It specifies CAWSSSMVTEAFF.